Included here is one T cell receptor (beta chain) sequence, with context. Its matching antigen is unknown. Researchers ran the PCR with 60 Vbeta and 13 Jbeta primers. TCRdb's copy holds only in-frame clones and misses some; the assay was immunoSEQ multiplex PCR. The sample lists 95,000 to 100,000 clones, approximately 76% seen once, with around 20% in the top ten. The data were obtained in a study of cytomegalovirus exposure and HLA in healthy donors. Study-wide results and caveats: Presence/absence analyses took donor sequencing depth as roughly uniform.

The CDR3 is 15 residues long. Per the germline V gene, CDR1 is SGHRS and CDR2 is YFSETQ. The trim removed 2 bases at V and 5 bases at J, leaving 5 bases unmatched. This clonotype was obtained from a woman aged 55 to 70 in good health and CMV-seropositive. The specimen sequenced was PBMCs. This rearrangement joins TRBV5-1 to TRBJ2-5, with 11 bases matching TRBD2. The CDR3 DNA sequence: TGCGCCAGCAGCTTTATTGCTAGCGGGGGGGAGACCCAGTACTTC. Translating gives CASSFIASGGETQYF. Full variable domain (remainder filled in from reference TRBV5-1 and TRBJ2-5): KAGVTQTPRYLIKTRGQQVTLSCSPISGHRSVSWYQQTPGQGLQFLFEYFSETQRNKGNFPGRFSGRQFSNSRSEMNVSTLELGDSALYLCASSFIASGGETQYFGPGTRLLVL.